A single sample gave rise to the 7 T cell receptor beta chains below, sequenced in a study of PD-L1 blockade in urothelial cancer. As to time point: pretreatment peripheral blood. The repertoire was sequenced with immunoSEQ multiplex PCR; TCRdb's copy has only in-frame clones and lacks some. Among about 95,000 clones, around 90% were seen once, and the ten largest hold under 2%. This specimen was PBMCs, taken around atezolizumab (anti-PD-L1) treatment. Receptor source: a man between 60 and 75 years old with urothelial cancer.

V gene TRBV2 combines with J gene TRBJ2-1; 14 bases line up with TRBD2. The germline V gene encodes CDR1 SNHLY and CDR2 FYNNEI. The CDR3 covers 14 residues. V lost 4 bases to trimming and J lost 8 bases; unmatched junction nucleotides: 1. For the CDR3, the DNA is TGTGCCAGCAGTGGGGGACTAGCGGGAGATGAGCAGTTCTTC. Translated: CASSGGLAGDEQFF.

The chain joins TRBV4-1 to TRBJ2-3, with 11 bases lining up with TRBD2. V lost 9 bases, J lost 5 bases, and 7 bases stayed unmatched. Per germline, CDR1 MGHRA and CDR2 YSYEKL. The CDR3 has 14 residues. The chain's CDR3 is CASKITSGRDTQYF. The CDR3 DNA reads as TGCGCCAGTAAAATCACTAGCGGGAGAGATACGCAGTATTTT.

In DNA form, the CDR3 reads TGTGCCTGGTCTGTTTGGACAGGTGGAGAAGCTTTCTTT. Amino acid sequence: CAWSVWTGGEAFF. V and J are TRBV30 and TRBJ1-1, with 7 bases that match TRBD1. The CDR3 spans 13 residues. CDR1 is GTSNPN, CDR2 SVGIG, per germline (reference sequence). V was pared by 5 bases and J by 8 bases, with 11 bases of the junction left unmatched.

The chain links TRBV30 to TRBJ1-2; TRBD1 might be the D (6 bases). In germline, CDR1 is GTSNPN, CDR2 SVGIG (reference sequence). V was pared by 0 bases and J by 4 bases, with 9 bases between. The CDR3 totals 13 residues. The CDR3 sequence: CAWSVTGRYGYTF. The CDR3 region has the DNA TGTGCCTGGAGTGTAACAGGGCGCTATGGCTACACCTTC.

The chain has TRBV4-2 and TRBJ1-5; D perhaps matches TRBD1 (6 bases). Trimming removed 3 bases from V and 0 bases from J, with 15 bases in between. The CDR3 covers 17 residues. Germline V gene sequence: CDR1 LGHNA, CDR2 YNFKEQ. The CDR3 loop is CASSQTAGTPSNQPQHF. CDR3 DNA: TGTGCCAGCAGCCAGACTGCCGGGACACCTAGCAATCAGCCCCAGCATTTT.

CDR3 bases: TGTGCCACCAGCAGAGGAGCTCAGGGGGCCGGAGATACGCAGTATTTT. This gives the protein CATSRGAQGAGDTQYF. The chain combines TRBV15 with TRBJ2-3; 8 bases match TRBD1. The CDR3 sequence is 16 residues long. CDR1 LNHNV and CDR2 YYDKDF come from the germline V gene (reference sequence). V shed 1 base, J shed 5 bases, and the junction held 8 bases outside the gene matches.

V usage is TRBV2 and J usage is TRBJ2-6; TRBD1 is a possible D gene (5 bases). This CDR3 contains 18 residues. Germline V gives CDR1 SNHLY, CDR2 FYNNEI. V lost 7 bases, J lost 2 bases, and 21 bases lay in between. CDR3 region: CASIQDRQTLTGANVLTF. CDR3 DNA sequence: TGTGCCAGCATACAAGATCGACAGACATTGACTGGGGCCAACGTCCTGACTTTC.